A single TCR beta chain is shown here with its context. Only a few counts were recorded for this clone. No cognate antigen has been identified for it. Base qualities are missing; no much larger clone stands one base away. The cysteine opens and the phenylalanine closes a CDR3 of 13 amino acids. The entry retains the CDR3 DNA only, 39 bases that are in frame from base 1. Sequences LGHNA (CDR1) and YNFKEQ (CDR2) are obtained from the germline V gene. V sheds 0 bases and J sheds 7 bases, leaving 7 bases between their ends. For sequencing of the TCRbeta CDR3 region, genomic DNA was extracted from the sorted cells. TCRbeta CDR3 regions were sequenced using the immunoSEQ Assay. Here the immuneACCESS table is served through TCRdb, limited to in-frame sequences with V and J called. Missing clones are a known gap in these copies; in checked studies unresolved V genes cover under half, and the rest lacks a known reason. This sample comprises 50,000 to 60,000 clones, about 89% of them detected only once. Roughly 3.8% of the sample is taken by the ten largest.

The data stem from a study of OX40 agonist ivuxolimab in advanced cancers. About the full investigation: Ivuxolimab was a fully human IgG2 agonistic monoclonal antibody targeting the costimulatory receptor OX40 (CD134). Among the approximately 50 dose-escalation patients, 19 had hepatocellular carcinoma, around 15 melanoma, 9 renal cell carcinoma and 9 head and neck cancer. Patients were allowed to have had prior anti-PD-1, anti-PD-L1 or anti-CTLA-4 therapy, and about 40% of the dose-escalation patients had been treated with checkpoint inhibitors. Intravenous ivuxolimab was administered to patients every 2 weeks at six dose levels: 0.01, 0.1, 0.3, 1.5, 3 and 10 mg/kg. A male proportion of 70% to 90% and a mean age of roughly 58 years, ranging from about 23 to 79, were recorded for the dose-escalation cohort. The monotherapy dose-escalation portion (N ≈ 52 patients) of the phase I ivuxolimab trial is reported in the paper. Peripheral TCRbeta sequencing was intended to test whether TCR sequence diversity was altered and clonal T-cell expansion was caused by ivuxolimab. Three dose-escalation patients achieved partial responses, one with hepatocellular carcinoma and two with cutaneous melanoma.

Patients with autoimmune disease history or receiving systemic immunosuppression were excluded from the trial. Peripheral blood for TCR sequencing was collected from all dose cohorts at baseline, on cycle 4 day 1, and on cycle 7 day 1. Samples came from an open-label, multicenter, first-in-human phase I dose-escalation trial of ivuxolimab. The trial enrolled adults with locally advanced or metastatic head and neck squamous cell, hepatocellular, melanoma or renal cell carcinoma. CD4+ and CD8+ T cells were sorted separately from peripheral blood before TCR sequencing. Study-wide conclusions, independent of this receptor: At doses of 0.1 to 3.0 mg/kg, clonal expansion of both CD4+ and CD8+ T cells in blood was seen between baseline and week 6. The antigen specificity of the clonally expanded peripheral T cells was not determined. After ivuxolimab, expanded clones were on average more numerous among CD8+ T cells than among CD4+ T cells. In partial responders in the 0.1-3.0 mg/kg groups, normalized peripheral clonal expansion was found to be among the lowest, especially among CD8+ T cells. Low levels of normalized T-cell clonal expansion were also seen in some nonresponding patients.

The sample here was CD4+ or CD8+ T cells sorted from blood, taken in a trial of the OX40 agonist ivuxolimab. This TCR was recovered from an adult with an advanced solid tumor such as melanoma, head and neck, liver or kidney cancer. This chain joins TRBV4-2 to TRBJ1-5; no confident D gene assignment can be made. The CDR3 protein sequence reads: CASSQDEGQPQHF. The DNA is TGTGCCAGCAGCCAAGATGAGGGACAGCCCCAGCATTTT.